Shown below are 25 T cell receptor beta chains from a single sample sequenced in a study of OX40 agonist ivuxolimab in advanced cancers. The library was obtained by the immunoSEQ multiplex PCR assay. TCRdb retrieved this table from immuneACCESS and kept in-frame rearrangements only. Not all clones are present; in checked studies, unresolved V genes account for under half, and no reason is known for the remainder. The sample table lists approximately 88,000 clones, about 88% of them with a count of one. The ten largest clones add up to under 0.9% of the sample. The source material was CD4+ or CD8+ T cells sorted from blood, sampled in a trial of the OX40 agonist ivuxolimab. The receptors here all came from an adult with an advanced solid tumor such as melanoma, head and neck, liver or kidney cancer.

The gene calls are TRBV5-6 and TRBJ2-3, with 11 bases fitting TRBD2. CDR1 and CDR2 (germline): SGHDT, YYEEEE. This CDR3 contains 16 residues. J gave up 6 bases and V 1 base, and 7 bases lay outside the gene matches. This chain's CDR3 is CASSLTSGSKTDTQYF. The CDR3 DNA follows: TGTGCCAGCAGCTTGACTAGCGGGAGTAAGACGGATACGCAGTATTTT.

The rearrangement links TRBV11-2 to TRBJ2-7; D is undetermined. This CDR3 comprises 14 residues. CDR1 and CDR2 from the germline V gene are SGHAT and FQNNGV. The ends were cut back, 2 bases at V and 1 base at J, with 9 bases in the middle. The CDR3 protein is CASSLLRASYEQYF. DNA of the CDR3: TGTGCCAGCAGCTTATTACGGGCTTCCTACGAGCAGTACTTC.

This rearrangement joins TRBV7-9 to TRBJ1-5; D unresolved. There are 13 residues in the CDR3. V gave up 4 bases and J gave up 9 bases, with 13 bases separating them. Looked up from germline, CDR1 is SEHNR and CDR2 is FQNEAQ (reference sequence). In DNA, the CDR3 is TGTGCCAGCAGCTACCGGGCCGATGGGCCCCAGCATTTT. Translation: CASSYRADGPQHF. Combining the CDR3 with reference TRBV7-9 and TRBJ1-5 gives the whole variable domain DTGVSQNPRHKITKRGQNVTFRCDPISEHNRLYWYRQTLGQGPEFLTYFQNEAQLEKSRLLSDRFSAERPKGSFSTLEIQRTEQGDSAMYLCASSYRADGPQHFGDGTRLSIL.

This clone was detected only once. DNA of the CDR3: TGTGCCAGCAGTGACAGGGGTGGGGCCAACGTCCTGACTTTC. As protein: CASSDRGGANVLTF. The genes are TRBV6-6 and TRBJ2-6; 8 bases align to TRBD1. With V trimmed by 5 bases and J by 3 bases, 0 bases remained unmatched. The CDR3 loop spans 14 amino acids. CDR1 is MNHNY and CDR2 is SVGAGI in the germline V gene (reference sequence).

This rearrangement joins TRBV29-1 to TRBJ2-3; 11 positions match TRBD2. This CDR3 region has 15 residues. Germline CDR1 reads SQVTM; CDR2 reads ANQGSEA. J gave up 6 bases and V 6 bases, and 11 bases lay outside the gene matches. CDR3 in DNA: TGCAGCGTGCTCGGGACTAGCGGTTCTTCTGATACGCAGTATTTT. It specifies CSVLGTSGSSDTQYF.

The chain uses TRBV25-1 and TRBJ2-2, with 7 bases that match TRBD1. The V segment lost 6 bases and the J segment 6 bases; nucleotides outside the gene matches: 13. CDR1 is MGHDK, CDR2 SYGVNS, per germline. The CDR3 length is 16 residues. The CDR3 is CASSPPGQKKSGELFF. CDR3 sequence (DNA): TGTGCCAGCAGCCCCCCGGGACAGAAGAAGTCCGGGGAGCTGTTTTTT.

The chain joins TRBV4-1 to TRBJ2-1; 13 bases fit TRBD2. This CDR3 spans 19 amino acids. Germline V gene lookup returns CDR1 MGHRA and CDR2 YSYEKL. V gave up 4 bases and J gave up 0 bases; unmatched junction bases: 9. The CDR3 is CASSPTGLAGVPSYNEQFF. CDR3 nucleotide sequence: TGCGCCAGCAGCCCCACCGGACTAGCGGGAGTCCCCTCCTACAATGAGCAGTTCTTC.

This sequence joins TRBV7-2 and TRBJ1-6, with D perhaps matching TRBD1 (5 bases). Trimming took 2 bases from V and 9 from J, leaving 11 bases between them. The V gene's germline CDR1 is SGHTA and CDR2 FQGNSA. The CDR3 is 14 residues long. The DNA for the CDR3 is TGTGCCAGCAGCTTAATCGGGGACGTTTCACCCCTCCACTTT. The encoded protein is CASSLIGDVSPLHF.

The gene calls are TRBV5-1 and TRBJ2-6; D is possibly TRBD1 (6 bases). This CDR3 has 17 residues. The germline V gene has CDR1 SGHRS and CDR2 YFSETQ. Trimming removed 2 bases from V and 0 bases from J, with 12 bases in between. The CDR3 region is CASSFGTTGSGANVLTF. Written as DNA, the CDR3 is TGCGCCAGCAGCTTTGGGACAACAGGCTCTGGGGCCAACGTCCTGACTTTC.

This rearrangement joins TRBV2 to TRBJ2-1, with D unresolved. The CDR3 is 12 residues long. Trimming removed 7 bases from V and 7 bases from J, with 11 bases in between. The germline V gene encodes CDR1 SNHLY and CDR2 FYNNEI. CDR3 bases: TGTGCCAGCAAACTCCCTCTGAATGAGCAGTTCTTC. This encodes CASKLPLNEQFF.

This clone was recorded once. The chain links TRBV6-1 to TRBJ1-2, with D maybe TRBD1 (6 bases). The CDR3 length is 15 residues. V lost 3 bases, J lost 4 bases, and 15 bases lay in between. The germline CDR1 and CDR2 sequences are MNHNS and SASEGT. The CDR3 DNA reads TGTGCCAGCAGTGAGGAGGGACATCTTGCCTATGGCTACACCTTC. Its protein product is CASSEEGHLAYGYTF.

This chain joins TRBV5-8 and TRBJ2-7; D unclear. The CDR3 spans 12 residues. Germline V gene sequence: CDR1 SGHTS, CDR2 YDEGEE. The V and J ends lost 9 bases and 4 bases respectively, with 14 bases between them. Written as DNA, the CDR3 is TGTGCCACCCGACGACTTGCTTACGAGCAGTACTTC. Protein sequence: CATRRLAYEQYF.

The chain carries TRBV9 and TRBJ1-4; 7 nucleotides line up with TRBD1. The CDR3 is 15 residues long. Germline V gene sequence: CDR1 SGDLS, CDR2 YYNGEE. The trim removed 3 bases at V and 4 bases at J, leaving 6 bases unmatched. The CDR3: CASSAPGQLNEKLFF. CDR3 sequence (DNA): TGTGCCAGCAGCGCACCGGGACAGCTTAATGAAAAACTGTTTTTT. The whole variable domain, remainder taken from reference TRBV9 and TRBJ1-4, is DSGVTQTPKHLITATGQRVTLRCSPRSGDLSVYWYQQSLDQGLQFLIQYYNGEERAKGNILERFSAQQFPDLHSELNLSSLELGDSALYFCASSAPGQLNEKLFFGSGTQLSVL.

The V call is TRBV7-9, the J call TRBJ1-4; 7 nucleotides align to TRBD1. Unmatched junction bases numbered 13, after V lost 5 bases and J lost 10 bases. Germline CDR1 reads SEHNR; CDR2 reads FQNEAQ (reference sequence). This CDR3 is built from 15 residues. CDR3 nucleotides: TGTGCCAGCAGCGCCCGGACAGGACGGAACGGAAAACTGTTTTTT. Translated: CASSARTGRNGKLFF.

The V and J genes are TRBV6-6 and TRBJ2-7; TRBD2 matches 7 bases. The CDR3 extends over 13 amino acids. V dropped 4 bases and J dropped 2; count of bases not matched to a gene: 2. Germline assignment: CDR1 MNHNY and CDR2 SVGAGI (reference sequence). The CDR3 DNA reads TGTGCCAGCAGTTCCGGGACTACCTACGAGCAGTACTTC. This encodes CASSSGTTYEQYF.

This sequence joins TRBV9 and TRBJ2-3; 9 nucleotides align to TRBD2. V trimming: 2 bases; J trimming: 0 bases; junction bases outside the gene matches: 1. Per the germline V gene, CDR1 is SGDLS and CDR2 is YYNGEE. CDR3 length: 15 residues. The CDR3 here is CASSVTSGSTDTQYF. For the CDR3, the DNA is TGTGCCAGCAGCGTGACTAGCGGTAGCACAGATACGCAGTATTTT.

V and J are TRBV28 and TRBJ2-1; maybe TRBD1 (6 bases). Trimming shortened V by 6 bases and J by 3 bases, and 12 bases separated the two germline ends. The CDR3 is made up of 14 amino acids. Germline V gene sequence: CDR1 MDHEN, CDR2 SYDVKM. CDR3 DNA sequence: TGTGCCAGCAGGGACACACAGGGCTACAATGAGCAGTTCTTC. The encoded protein is CASRDTQGYNEQFF.

V is TRBV25-1 and J is TRBJ2-1; 10 bases agree with TRBD2. This CDR3 comprises 14 residues. The germline CDR1 and CDR2 sequences are MGHDK and SYGVNS. The V segment lost 4 bases and the J segment 3 bases; nucleotides outside the gene matches: 0. This CDR3 reads CASSGTSGYNEQFF. CDR3 DNA: TGTGCCAGCAGTGGGACTAGCGGCTACAATGAGCAGTTCTTC.

This chain connects TRBV5-4 to TRBJ2-1, with 7 positions matching TRBD2. The CDR3 extends over 16 amino acids. In germline, CDR1 is SGHNT, CDR2 YYREEE (reference sequence). Trimming took 4 bases from V and 1 from J; bases not matched to a gene: 8. In DNA form, the CDR3 reads TGTGCCAGCAGCCGAATCACTAGCGATTCCTACAATGAGCAGTTCTTC. As protein: CASSRITSDSYNEQFF.

This chain uses TRBV7-9 with TRBJ2-2, with a tentative D call TRBD1 (6 bases). The ends were cut back, 4 bases at V and 3 bases at J, with 15 bases in the middle. CDR1 SEHNR and CDR2 FQNEAQ come from the germline V gene (reference sequence). This CDR3 is built from 16 residues. DNA for the CDR3: TGTGCCAGCAGCTGGTCACAGGGATTTTACACCGGGGAGCTGTTTTTT. Encoded protein: CASSWSQGFYTGELFF.

This clone came up once. In DNA form, the CDR3 reads TGTGCCAGTAAAGACAGGGGAGGGGCCAACGTCCTGACTTTC. It encodes CASKDRGGANVLTF. The chain links TRBV19 to TRBJ2-6, with 8 bases lining up with TRBD1. Trimming at V came to 7 bases and at J to 4 bases, leaving 3 bases not matched to a gene. This CDR3 has 14 residues. Per germline, CDR1 LNHDA and CDR2 SQIVND (reference sequence). Full variable domain (rest looked up from reference TRBV19 and TRBJ2-6): DGGITQSPKYLFRKEGQNVTLSCEQNLNHDAMYWYRQDPGQGLRLIYYSQIVNDFQKGDIAEGYSVSREKKESFPLTVTSAQKNPTAFYLCASKDRGGANVLTFGAGSRLTVL.

The rearrangement links TRBV6-1 to TRBJ1-1; possibly TRBD1 for D (6 bases). From germline, CDR1 is MNHNS and CDR2 SASEGT. Deletions cut 6 bases from V and 1 base from J, with 9 bases between. CDR3 length: 13 residues. For the CDR3, the DNA is TGTGCCAGCAGAGGGGACACGAACACTGAAGCTTTCTTT. It yields the protein CASRGDTNTEAFF.

This rearrangement joins TRBV6-6 to TRBJ2-5; the D gene is possibly TRBD2 (6 bases). The CDR3 runs to 15 residues. Trimming left V 4 bases short and J 3 bases short, with 15 bases between. Germline assignment: CDR1 MNHNY and CDR2 SVGAGI (reference sequence). CDR3 residues: CASSLAGLKKETQYF. The CDR3 DNA reads as TGTGCCAGCAGTTTGGCGGGGTTAAAAAAAGAGACCCAGTACTTC.

V gene TRBV7-2 combines with J gene TRBJ1-4; possibly TRBD1 for D (6 bases). Trimming took off 5 bases at V and 0 bases at J, with 16 bases between the two ends. The CDR3 totals 17 residues. Germline V CDR1 and CDR2: SGHTA, FQGNSA. CDR3 nucleotide sequence: TGTGCCAGCAGCCATCCGGGACACCAAGCAACTAATGAAAAACTGTTTTTT. Amino acid sequence: CASSHPGHQATNEKLFF. The complete variable domain, with remaining parts taken from reference TRBV7-2 and TRBJ1-4, reads GAGVSQSPSNKVTEKGKDVELRCDPISGHTALYWYRQSLGQGLEFLIYFQGNSAPDKSGLPSDRFSAERTGGSVSTLTIQRTQQEDSAVYLCASSHPGHQATNEKLFFGSGTQLSVL.

This sequence joins TRBV19 and TRBJ1-2, with D perhaps matching TRBD1 (6 bases). Germline CDR1 and CDR2: LNHDA and SQIVND (reference sequence). The V gene lost 5 bases and the J gene lost 7 bases, with 11 bases spanning the gap. CDR3 length: 12 residues. CDR3: CASSSGASGYTF. The CDR3, as DNA: TGTGCCAGTAGTTCAGGGGCCTCTGGCTACACCTTC.